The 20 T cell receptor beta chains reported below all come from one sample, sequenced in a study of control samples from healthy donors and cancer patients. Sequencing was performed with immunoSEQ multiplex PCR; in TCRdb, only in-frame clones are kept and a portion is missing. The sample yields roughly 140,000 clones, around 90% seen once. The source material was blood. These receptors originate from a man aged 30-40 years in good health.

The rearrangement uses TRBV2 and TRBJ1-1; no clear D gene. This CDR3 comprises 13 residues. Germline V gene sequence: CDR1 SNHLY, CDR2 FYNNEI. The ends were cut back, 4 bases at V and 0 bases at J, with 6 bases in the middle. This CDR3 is CASSGVMNTEAFF. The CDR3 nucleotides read TGTGCCAGCAGTGGGGTTATGAACACTGAAGCTTTCTTT.

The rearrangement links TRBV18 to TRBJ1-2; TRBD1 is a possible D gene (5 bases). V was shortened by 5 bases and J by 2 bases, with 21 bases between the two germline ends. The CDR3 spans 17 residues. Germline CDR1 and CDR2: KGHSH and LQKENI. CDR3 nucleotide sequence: TGTGCCAGCTCAAGACTCCGGGACGGATACAAAAACTATGGCTACACCTTC. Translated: CASSRLRDGYKNYGYTF.

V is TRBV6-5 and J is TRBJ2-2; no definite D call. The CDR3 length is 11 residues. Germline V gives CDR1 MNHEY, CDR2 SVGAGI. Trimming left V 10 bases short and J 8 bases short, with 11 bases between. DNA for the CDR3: TGTGCCACCGGTACGGTGGGGGAGCTGTTTTTT. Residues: CATGTVGELFF.

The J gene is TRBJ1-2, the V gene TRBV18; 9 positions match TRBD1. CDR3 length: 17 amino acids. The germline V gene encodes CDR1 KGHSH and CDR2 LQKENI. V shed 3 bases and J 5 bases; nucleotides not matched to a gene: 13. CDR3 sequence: CASSPESIGGQGYGYTF. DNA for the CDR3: TGTGCCAGCTCACCTGAATCTATTGGGGGACAGGGATATGGCTACACCTTC.

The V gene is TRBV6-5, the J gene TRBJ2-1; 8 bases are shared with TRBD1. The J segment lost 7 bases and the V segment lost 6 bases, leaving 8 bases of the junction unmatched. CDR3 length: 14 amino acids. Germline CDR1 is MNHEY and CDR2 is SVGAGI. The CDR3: CASSSQGASNEQFF. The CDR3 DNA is TGTGCCAGCAGCAGTCAGGGGGCAAGTAATGAGCAGTTCTTC.

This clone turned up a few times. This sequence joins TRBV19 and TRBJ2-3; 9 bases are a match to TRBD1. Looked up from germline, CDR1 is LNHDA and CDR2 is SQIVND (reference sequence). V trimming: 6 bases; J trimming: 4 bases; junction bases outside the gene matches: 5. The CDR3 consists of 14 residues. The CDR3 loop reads CASRSQGAADTQYF. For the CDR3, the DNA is TGTGCCAGTAGGTCACAGGGGGCTGCAGATACGCAGTATTTT.

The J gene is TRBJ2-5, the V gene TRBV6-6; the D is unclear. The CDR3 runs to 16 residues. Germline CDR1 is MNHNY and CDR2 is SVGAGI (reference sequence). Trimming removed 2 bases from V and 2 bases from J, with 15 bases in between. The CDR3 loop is CASSYDRVQKQETQYF. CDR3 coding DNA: TGTGCCAGCAGTTACGACCGCGTCCAGAAGCAAGAGACCCAGTACTTC.

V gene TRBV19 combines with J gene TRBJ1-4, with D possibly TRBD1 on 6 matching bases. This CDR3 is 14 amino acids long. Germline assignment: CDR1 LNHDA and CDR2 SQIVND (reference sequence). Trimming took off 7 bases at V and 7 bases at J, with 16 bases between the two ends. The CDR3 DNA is TGTGCCAGTACCAGAACGGACAGACCTGAAAAACTGTTTTTT. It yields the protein CASTRTDRPEKLFF.

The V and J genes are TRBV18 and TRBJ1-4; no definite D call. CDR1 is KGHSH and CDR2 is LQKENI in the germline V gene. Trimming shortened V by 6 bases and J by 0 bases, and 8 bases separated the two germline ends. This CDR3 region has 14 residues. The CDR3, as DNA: TGTGCCAGCTCCACGATTGCAACTAATGAAAAACTGTTTTTT. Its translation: CASSTIATNEKLFF.

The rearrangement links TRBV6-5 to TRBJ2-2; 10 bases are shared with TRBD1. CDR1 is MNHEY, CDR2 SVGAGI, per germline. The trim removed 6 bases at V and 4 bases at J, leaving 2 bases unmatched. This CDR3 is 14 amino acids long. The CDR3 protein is CASRTGGGTGELFF. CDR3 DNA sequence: TGTGCCAGCAGGACAGGGGGCGGCACCGGGGAGCTGTTTTTT.

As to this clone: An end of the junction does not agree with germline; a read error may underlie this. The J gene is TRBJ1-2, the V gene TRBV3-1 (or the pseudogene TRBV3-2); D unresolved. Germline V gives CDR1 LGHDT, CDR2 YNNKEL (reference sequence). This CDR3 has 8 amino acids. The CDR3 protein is CASSGTSF. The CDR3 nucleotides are TGTGCCAGCAGCGGAACCAGCTTC.

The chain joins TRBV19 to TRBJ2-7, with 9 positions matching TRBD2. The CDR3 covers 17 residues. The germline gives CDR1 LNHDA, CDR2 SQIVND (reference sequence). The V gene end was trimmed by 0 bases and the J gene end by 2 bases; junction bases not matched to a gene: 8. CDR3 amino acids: CASSIEAGGSRAYEQYF. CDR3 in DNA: TGTGCCAGTAGTATAGAAGCGGGGGGCTCCCGTGCCTACGAGCAGTACTTC.

The CDR3 DNA reads TGCGCCAGCAGTCAAAGCGCGGGCAGGGGAGATACGCAGTATTTT. This translates into CASSQSAGRGDTQYF. The chain has TRBV23-1 and TRBJ2-3; maybe TRBD1 (6 bases). TRBV23-1 is filed as an ORF, its function uncertain. With 2 bases removed from V and 5 bases from J, the gap between germline ends came to 14 bases. CDR3 size: 15 residues.

Written as DNA, the CDR3 is TGTGCCAGCAGTGTTTGGTTGAACACTGAAGCTTTCTTT. Translated, it gives CASSVWLNTEAFF. V gene TRBV2 combines with J gene TRBJ1-1, with no clear D. The germline V gene encodes CDR1 SNHLY and CDR2 FYNNEI. CDR3 length: 13 amino acids. V was pared by 4 bases and J by 0 bases, with 6 bases between.

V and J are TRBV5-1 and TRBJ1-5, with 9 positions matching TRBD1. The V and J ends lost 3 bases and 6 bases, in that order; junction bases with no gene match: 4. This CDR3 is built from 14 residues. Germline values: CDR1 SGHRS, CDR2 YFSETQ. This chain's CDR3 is CASSSGQGGQPQHF. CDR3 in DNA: TGCGCCAGCAGCTCGGGACAGGGTGGTCAGCCCCAGCATTTT.

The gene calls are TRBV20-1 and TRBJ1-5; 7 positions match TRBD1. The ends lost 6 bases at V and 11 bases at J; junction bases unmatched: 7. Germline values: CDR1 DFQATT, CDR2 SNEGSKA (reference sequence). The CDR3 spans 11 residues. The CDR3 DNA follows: TGCAGTGCCCAAGGGGGCCCGGCCCAGCATTTT. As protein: CSAQGGPAQHF.

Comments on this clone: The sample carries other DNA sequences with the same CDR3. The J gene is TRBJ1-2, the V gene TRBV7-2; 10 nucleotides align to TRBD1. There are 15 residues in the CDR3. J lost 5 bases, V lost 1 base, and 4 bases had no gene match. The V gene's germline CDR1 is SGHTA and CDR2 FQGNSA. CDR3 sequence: CASSLDRQGAYGYTF. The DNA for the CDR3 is TGTGCCAGCAGCTTAGATCGACAGGGGGCTTATGGCTACACCTTC. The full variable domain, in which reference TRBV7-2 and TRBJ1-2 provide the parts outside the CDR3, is GAGVSQSPSNKVTEKGKDVELRCDPISGHTALYWYRQSLGQGLEFLIYFQGNSAPDKSGLPSDRFSAERTGGSVSTLTIQRTQQEDSAVYLCASSLDRQGAYGYTFGSGTRLTVV.

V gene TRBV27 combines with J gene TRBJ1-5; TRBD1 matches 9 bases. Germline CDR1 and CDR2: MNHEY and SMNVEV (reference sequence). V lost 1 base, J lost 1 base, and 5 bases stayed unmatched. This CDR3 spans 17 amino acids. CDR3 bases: TGTGCCAGCAGTTTATGGGGACAGGGCCCCAGCAATCAGCCCCAGCATTTT. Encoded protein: CASSLWGQGPSNQPQHF.

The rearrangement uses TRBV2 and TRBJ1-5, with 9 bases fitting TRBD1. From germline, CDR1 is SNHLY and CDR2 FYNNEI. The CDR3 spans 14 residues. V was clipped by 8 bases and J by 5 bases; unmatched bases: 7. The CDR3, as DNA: TGTGCCAGCTGCCGCGACAGGGGGGATCAGCCCCAGCATTTT. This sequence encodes CASCRDRGDQPQHF. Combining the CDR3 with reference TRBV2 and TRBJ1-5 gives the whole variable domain EPEVTQTPSHQVTQMGQEVILRCVPISNHLYFYWYRQILGQKVEFLVSFYNNEISEKSEIFDDQFSVERPDGSNFTLKIRSTKLEDSAMYFCASCRDRGDQPQHFGDGTRLSIL.

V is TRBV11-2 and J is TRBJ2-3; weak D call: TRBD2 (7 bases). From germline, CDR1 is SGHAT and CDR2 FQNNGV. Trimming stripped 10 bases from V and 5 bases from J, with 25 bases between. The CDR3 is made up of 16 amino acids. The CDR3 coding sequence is TGTGCCAACCCATCCCCGTCCGGGGGGCCCCTAGATACGCAGTATTTT. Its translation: CANPSPSGGPLDTQYF.